Given below is one T cell receptor beta chain in context. Its antigen is unidentified. It was the approximately 110-subject validation cohort, separate from the roughly 700-subject first cohort, to which the donors belonged. Using immunoSEQ multiplex PCR, the repertoire was profiled, and TCRdb retains in-frame clones only, with some absent. The table shows 120,000 to 150,000 clones, with approximately 86% occurring only once. CDR1 LNHDA and CDR2 SQIVND come from the germline V gene (reference sequence). The V gene end was trimmed by 5 bases and the J gene end by 4 bases; junction bases not matched to a gene: 4. The CDR3 spans 14 residues. This entry is derived from a study of cytomegalovirus exposure and HLA in healthy donors. Whole-study findings and limits: The study flagged fewer than 200 TCR beta chains as cytomegalovirus-associated.

Sequencing was performed on PBMCs. This sequence originates from a man younger than 35 in good health and CMV-seropositive. This rearrangement joins TRBV19 to TRBJ2-2; 7 nucleotides line up with TRBD1. This CDR3 is CASSVRDSTGELFF. The DNA for the CDR3 is TGTGCCAGTAGTGTCCGGGACAGCACCGGGGAGCTGTTTTTT.